The entry below describes one TCR beta chain. The CDR3 runs 13 residues. Germline V gives CDR1 SNHLY, CDR2 FYNNEI. V lost 6 bases, J lost 4 bases, and 4 bases stayed unmatched. Per the original data handling: How many nucleated cells were present was estimated from reference gene primer amplification. The data were produced by immunoSEQ multiplex PCR, yet TCRdb's version contains in-frame clones alone and is incomplete. That table supplies the V and J calls and clone size; D and trimming were determined from the DNA. The sample shows around 500,000 clones, approximately 85% of them seen only once. This specimen comes from a study of blood T cell repertoires in COVID-19. About the study: Acute and convalescent COVID-19 samples came from the United States, Italy and Spain. Sources were T cells, B-cell-depleted T cells, or PBMCs; the material itself was cDNA or gDNA.

The sequencing input was peripheral blood. The rearrangement uses TRBV2 and TRBJ1-1; 8 bases agree with TRBD1. This TCR was sampled from a human donor in a cohort sampled during active COVID-19. The CDR3 loop is CASRKDRGTEAFF. DNA of the CDR3: TGTGCCAGCAGGAAAGACAGGGGCACTGAAGCTTTCTTT.